This record looks at one TCR beta chain sequence and its context. The antigen is undetermined. The CDR3 runs 13 residues. Germline V gives CDR1 SGHTA, CDR2 FQGNSA. V shed 7 bases and J shed 5 bases, with 14 bases lying between them. This sample stems from a study of T cells in Graves' hyperthyroidism and ophthalmopathy. Amplified regions were TCR beta CDR3 sequences from RNA transcripts. The HTBI primer set drove a first-round RT-PCR of the TCR CDR3. TCRdb reanalysed the multiplex PCR reads using MiXCR and keeps one entry per CDR3 protein. This table has approximately 590,000 distinct CDR3 sequences, more than 15% appearing once. Pregnant or lactating patients were excluded, as were those with uncontrolled infection or other autoimmune disease. Clinical symptoms, serum thyroxine and TRAb, thyroid ultrasound and orbital computed tomography together formed the diagnostic basis. General study findings and limits: Ophthalmopathy, which appeared later, was predicted by the model a median about 6.8 months before onset. Blood also contained most expanded thyroid clonotypes above 0.001.

The sample consisted of blood. The sequence was obtained from a woman aged 25-40 years with Graves' hyperthyroidism. V gene TRBV7-2 combines with J gene TRBJ1-1, with D possibly TRBD1 on 6 matching bases. The CDR3 is CASTPDSRTEAFF. CDR3 sequence (DNA): TGTGCCAGCACCCCGGACAGTCGAACTGAAGCTTTCTTT.